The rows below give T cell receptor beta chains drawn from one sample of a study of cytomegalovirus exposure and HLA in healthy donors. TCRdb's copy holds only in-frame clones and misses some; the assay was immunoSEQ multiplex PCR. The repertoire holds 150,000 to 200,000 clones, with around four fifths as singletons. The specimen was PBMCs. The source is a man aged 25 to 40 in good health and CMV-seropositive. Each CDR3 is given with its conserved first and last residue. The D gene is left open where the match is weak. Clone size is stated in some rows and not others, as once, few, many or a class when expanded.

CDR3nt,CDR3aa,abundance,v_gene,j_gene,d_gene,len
TGTGCCAGTAGTATCGCCAGGTTTGGGTACGAGCAGTACTTC,CASSIARFGYEQYF,few,TRBV19,TRBJ2-7,NA,14
TGTGCCAGCAGCCCTGACAGGGAATCACCCCTCCACTTT,CASSPDRESPLHF,few,TRBV5-5,TRBJ1-6,TRBD1,13
TGTGCCAGCAGCCGGTCCACTAGCGGGGGAGTCTACGAGCAGTACTTC,CASSRSTSGGVYEQYF,NA,TRBV7-2,TRBJ2-7,TRBD2,16
TGTGCCAGCAGCTTGGCGTCGTGGACAGGGGGGGGAATTTATGGCTACACCTTC,CASSLASWTGGGIYGYTF,NA,TRBV5-4,TRBJ1-2,TRBD1,18
TGTGCCAGCAGTTACGGGCGGGGGGGCAGTGAGCAGTTCTTC,CASSYGRGGSEQFF,NA,TRBV6-5,TRBJ2-1,TRBD2,14
TGTGCCAGCACCCAGTCTAGAATAGGAAACACCATATATTTT,CASTQSRIGNTIYF,NA,TRBV6-5,TRBJ1-3,NA,14
TGCGCCAGCAGCTTGGAGACAGGGGGCGAAACCGGGGAGCTGTTTTTT,CASSLETGGETGELFF,NA,TRBV5-1,TRBJ2-2,TRBD1,16
TGTGCCAGCAGTGTGACAGGGGGCGGGTACAATGAGCAGTTCTTC,CASSVTGGGYNEQFF,once,TRBV6-1,TRBJ2-1,TRBD1,15
TGTGCCAGCAGTCTAACAGGGAACCTCAATGAAAAACTGTTTTTT,CASSLTGNLNEKLFF,NA,TRBV6-5,TRBJ1-4,NA,15
TGTGCCAACAGCGCTGAGGGCTACGAGCAGTACTTC,CANSAEGYEQYF,NA,TRBV7-9,TRBJ2-7,NA,12
TGTGCCAGCAGTCCCCTAGCGGGGCGGCAAGAGACCCAGTACTTC,CASSPLAGRQETQYF,NA,TRBV2,TRBJ2-5,TRBD2,15
TGTGCCTGGACGGGATCCTCCTACGAGCAGTACTTC,CAWTGSSYEQYF,few,TRBV30,TRBJ2-7,NA,12
TGTGCCAGCAGTTACGGGAGCGGGGGCCGCAATGAGCAGTTCTTC,CASSYGSGGRNEQFF,NA,TRBV6-6,TRBJ2-1,TRBD2,15
TGCGCCAGCAGCTTGGCAGGAAACAACTATGGCTACACCTTC,CASSLAGNNYGYTF,NA,TRBV5-1,TRBJ1-2,NA,14
TGCGCCAGCAGTGAGGGAGGCAACGGAATCTACGAGCAGTACTTC,CASSEGGNGIYEQYF,NA,TRBV10-1,TRBJ2-7,NA,15
TGTGCCAGCAGCCCCCGGACTAGCGGGGGGACAGATACGCAGTATTTT,CASSPRTSGGTDTQYF,NA,TRBV7-9,TRBJ2-3,TRBD2,16
TGTGCCAGCAGCGCCCGACAGGGGGGCTCCTACAATGAGCAGTTCTTC,CASSARQGGSYNEQFF,NA,TRBV5-6,TRBJ2-1,TRBD1,16
TGTGCCAGTAGTATAAAAGCGGGGGGGAGCTCCTACGAGCAGTACTTC,CASSIKAGGSSYEQYF,NA,TRBV19,TRBJ2-7,TRBD2,16
TGCGCCAGCAGAGGGGACAGGGGAGAGGATGGCTACACCTTC,CASRGDRGEDGYTF,NA,TRBV5-1,TRBJ1-2,TRBD1,14
TGTGCCAGCAGCCCGAGGGACAGGGGGTACAATGAGCAGTTCTTC,CASSPRDRGYNEQFF,NA,TRBV9,TRBJ2-1,TRBD1,15
TGTGCCAGCAGTTACTCGGGAGTCGTACTGAACACTGAAGCTTTCTTT,CASSYSGVVLNTEAFF,NA,TRBV6-5,TRBJ1-1,NA,16
TGCGCCAGCAGCCGTATCCGGGACACTAACTACGAGCAGTACTTC,CASSRIRDTNYEQYF,NA,TRBV4-3,TRBJ2-7,NA,15
TGTGCCAGCAGCAGGCCGTCCCGTAGCGGTAGCACAGATACGCAGTATTTT,CASSRPSRSGSTDTQYF,NA,TRBV9,TRBJ2-3,NA,17
TGCGCCAGCAGTGTAGGGAGTGGCTACACCTTC,CASSVGSGYTF,few,TRBV4-1,TRBJ1-2,NA,11
TGCGCCAGCAGCCAAGGAAGAGGGCGGGATGGAGATACGCAGTATTTT,CASSQGRGRDGDTQYF,NA,TRBV4-3,TRBJ2-3,NA,16
TGCGCCAGCAGCCGAGACGGGAGGTCACCCCTCCACTTT,CASSRDGRSPLHF,NA,TRBV4-3,TRBJ1-6,NA,13
TGTGCCAGTAGTACAGGGACAGTCTACGAGCAGTACTTC,CASSTGTVYEQYF,NA,TRBV19,TRBJ2-7,TRBD1,13
TGTGCCAGCAGCTTGGGGGACAGGAGCTCCTACGAGCAGTACTTC,CASSLGDRSSYEQYF,NA,TRBV5-4,TRBJ2-7,TRBD1,15
TGTGCCAGCAGACTAGCGCACAATGAGCAGTTCTTC,CASRLAHNEQFF,once,TRBV4-2,TRBJ2-1,TRBD2,12
TGTGCCAGCAGTGACATCGGGACAGGGTTCTATGGCTACACCTTC,CASSDIGTGFYGYTF,NA,TRBV6-4,TRBJ1-2,TRBD1,15
TGTGCCAGCAGCGTAGCTAGCGGGAATTCCCAAGAGACCCAGTACTTC,CASSVASGNSQETQYF,NA,TRBV9,TRBJ2-5,TRBD2,16
TGTGCCAGCAGCCAAGACGGTGCTTTTTACAATGAGCAGTTCTTC,CASSQDGAFYNEQFF,NA,TRBV14,TRBJ2-1,NA,15
TGTGCCAGCAGGAGGAGGGACAGGGAAGCCTATGGCTACACCTTC,CASRRRDREAYGYTF,NA,TRBV2,TRBJ1-2,TRBD1,15
TGTGCCAGCAGCGCGACTAGCGGGGGAACCTACGAGCAGTACTTC,CASSATSGGTYEQYF,NA,TRBV5-4,TRBJ2-7,TRBD2,15
TGTGCCATCCCCCAGGGGCTTGGCCCCTACAATGAGCAGTTCTTC,CAIPQGLGPYNEQFF,NA,TRBV6-1,TRBJ2-1,NA,15
TGCGCCAGCAGCCAAGATTCGACAGGGGGTACTGGGGCCAACGTCCTGACTTTC,CASSQDSTGGTGANVLTF,NA,TRBV4-3,TRBJ2-6,TRBD1,18
TGTGCCAGCAGTGAAAGGAAGAGGAGATCAGATACGCAGTATTTT,CASSERKRRSDTQYF,NA,TRBV6-1,TRBJ2-3,NA,15
TGTGCCAGCAGCTTAACAGGGGTAAAGGAAAAACTGTTTTTT,CASSLTGVKEKLFF,NA,TRBV7-9,TRBJ1-4,TRBD1,14
TGCGCCAGCAGTCAATTCAGCGGACTGGGTGAAAAACTGTTTTTT,CASSQFSGLGEKLFF,NA,TRBV23-1,TRBJ1-4,NA,15
TGTGCCAGTAGTAACCGGGGGCACAGGGGTAGGTATGGCTACACCTTC,CASSNRGHRGRYGYTF,once,TRBV19,TRBJ1-2,TRBD1,16
TGTGCCACCTTACCAGGGGCTAATTCCCATGAGCAGTTCTTC,CATLPGANSHEQFF,NA,TRBV19,TRBJ2-1,NA,14
TGTGCCAGCAGCGTTACAGGGATGGGGGCCACTGAAGCTTTCTTT,CASSVTGMGATEAFF,NA,TRBV9,TRBJ1-1,NA,15
TGTGCCAGCAGCTTAGGCGGGACAGCGAACACTGAAGCTTTCTTT,CASSLGGTANTEAFF,once,TRBV11-3,TRBJ1-1,TRBD1,15
TGTGCCAGCTCACCCCAGGGATCCGTCTATGGCTACACCTTC,CASSPQGSVYGYTF,NA,TRBV18,TRBJ1-2,NA,14
TGTGCCAGCTCACCAAATCCTATCAACTATGGCTACACCTTC,CASSPNPINYGYTF,NA,TRBV18,TRBJ1-2,NA,14
TGTGCCTGGGGGGACAGGGGCACCGAGCCCCAGCATTTT,CAWGDRGTEPQHF,few,TRBV30,TRBJ1-5,TRBD1,13
TGCGCCAGCAGCTTAATAGACAGTACCTACGAGCAGTACTTC,CASSLIDSTYEQYF,NA,TRBV5-1,TRBJ2-7,NA,14
TGTGCCAGCAGCGAGGACAGGGAGGTCAACGTCCTGACTTTC,CASSEDREVNVLTF,few,TRBV9,TRBJ2-6,TRBD1,14
TGTGCCAGCAGTTCGACAGGGGGTCTTGGCTACACCTTC,CASSSTGGLGYTF,NA,TRBV6-4,TRBJ1-2,TRBD1,13
TGTGCCAGCTCACCGGGACAGGCGTCCTACGAGCAGTACTTC,CASSPGQASYEQYF,NA,TRBV18,TRBJ2-7,TRBD1,14
TGTGCCAGCAGCAAAGCCGACACCGGGGAGCTGTTTTTT,CASSKADTGELFF,NA,TRBV21-1,TRBJ2-2,NA,13